These 28 T cell receptor beta chains share one sample of origin, sequenced in a study of blood T cell repertoires in COVID-19. Sequenced by immunoSEQ multiplex PCR; TCRdb stores in-frame clones only, minus some. This sample has 250,000 to 350,000 clones; 84% occur once, and the top ten carry about a sixth. Sequenced: peripheral blood. These receptors all stem from a person aged 70 to 85 with COVID-19, enrolled during active disease.

This chain joins TRBV7-9 and TRBJ2-2, with D perhaps TRBD1 (5 bases). This CDR3 is built from 16 residues. Germline loops: CDR1 SEHNR, CDR2 FQNEAQ (reference sequence). Trimming took 5 bases from V and 4 from J, leaving 17 bases between them. In DNA form, the CDR3 reads TGTGCCAGCAGCCCCCTTGGGGCCTTGCGCACCGGGGAGCTGTTTTTT. Protein sequence: CASSPLGALRTGELFF. The variable domain in full, completed from reference TRBV7-9 and TRBJ2-2, reads DTGVSQNPRHKITKRGQNVTFRCDPISEHNRLYWYRQTLGQGPEFLTYFQNEAQLEKSRLLSDRFSAERPKGSFSTLEIQRTEQGDSAMYLCASSPLGALRTGELFFGEGSRLTVL.

This clone was picked up one time. The chain carries TRBV7-2 and TRBJ2-1, with 11 bases identical to TRBD2. The CDR3 is made up of 17 amino acids. The trim removed 5 bases at V and 4 bases at J, leaving 10 bases unmatched. Germline V CDR1 and CDR2: SGHTA, FQGNSA. CDR3 region: CASSIELAGVSYNEQFF. For the CDR3, the DNA is TGTGCCAGCAGCATAGAACTAGCGGGAGTTTCGTACAATGAGCAGTTCTTC.

The rearrangement uses TRBV6-4 and TRBJ1-6; D is unclear. V was cut by 2 bases and J by 0 bases, with 17 bases left in between. The CDR3 runs to 19 residues. Germline CDR1 is MRHNA and CDR2 is SNTAGT. CDR3 bases: TGTGCCAGCAGTGACCCTCCGACAATTCAGAGCTCCTATAATTCACCCCTCCACTTT. It is translated as CASSDPPTIQSSYNSPLHF.

The chain couples TRBV11-3 to TRBJ2-5; 7 nucleotides agree with TRBD1. This CDR3 is built from 16 residues. Germline V CDR1 and CDR2: SGHNT, YENEEA. The V segment lost 5 bases and the J segment 5 bases; nucleotides outside the gene matches: 14. The CDR3 DNA reads as TGTGCCAGCAGCACGACGACAGGGACGGGACGGGAGACCCAGTACTTC. Protein: CASSTTTGTGRETQYF.

J is TRBJ2-2 and V is TRBV25-1; the match to TRBD1 covers 8 bases. The CDR3 has 15 residues. CDR1 is MGHDK, CDR2 SYGVNS, per germline. Trimming removed 8 bases from V and 4 bases from J; junction bases left unmatched: 9. The CDR3 reads CASVPAGGTTGELFF. The DNA of the CDR3 is TGTGCCAGCGTCCCCGCAGGGGGCACCACCGGGGAGCTGTTTTTT.

The chain employs TRBV6-5 and TRBJ2-5; TRBD2 agrees at 11 bases. Germline V gene sequence: CDR1 MNHEY, CDR2 SVGAGI. There are 15 residues in the CDR3. V lost 0 bases to trimming and J lost 7 bases; unmatched junction nucleotides: 4. The CDR3 loop is CASSYSSGGAGTQYF. DNA of the CDR3: TGTGCCAGCAGTTACTCTAGCGGGGGGGCCGGGACCCAGTACTTC.

The V gene is TRBV5-6, the J gene TRBJ1-4; D may be TRBD1 (6 bases). This CDR3 spans 12 amino acids. Germline CDR1 SGHDT, CDR2 YYEEEE. Trimming took off 0 bases at V and 15 bases at J, with 12 bases between the two ends. CDR3 DNA sequence: TGTGCCAGCAGCTTGGAGCCAGGGGCATTGTTTTTT. Translation gives CASSLEPGALFF.

This chain joins TRBV14 and TRBJ1-5, with D uncertain. V lost 1 base and J lost 2, with 9 bases in between. Germline V lookup: CDR1 SGHDN, CDR2 FVKESK. This CDR3 is built from 15 residues. The CDR3: CASSQAGDGNQPQHF. In DNA, the CDR3 is TGTGCCAGCAGCCAAGCCGGAGACGGCAATCAGCCCCAGCATTTT.

V usage is TRBV5-4 and J usage is TRBJ2-1, with 10 bases identical to TRBD2. CDR1 is SGHNT and CDR2 is YYREEE in the germline V gene (reference sequence). CDR3 length: 16 amino acids. V lost 5 bases to trimming and J lost 2 bases; unmatched junction nucleotides: 7. The CDR3 nucleotides read TGTGCCAGCAGTTCCGGACTAGCGGCGACCTACAATGAGCAGTTCTTC. Translated: CASSSGLAATYNEQFF. Full variable domain (outside the CDR3, taken from reference TRBV5-4 and TRBJ2-1): ETGVTQSPTHLIKTRGQQVTLRCSSQSGHNTVSWYQQALGQGPQFIFQYYREEENGRGNFPPRFSGLQFPNYSSELNVNALELDDSALYLCASSSGLAATYNEQFFGPGTRLTVL.

The chain links TRBV5-1 to TRBJ2-1, with TRBD2 matching 8 bases. With 0 bases clipped from V and 2 bases from J, the junction kept 1 base outside the gene matches. CDR1 is SGHRS, CDR2 YFSETQ, per germline. The CDR3 has 15 amino acids. The CDR3 DNA reads TGCGCCAGCAGCTTGGAGGGACTAGCCTACAATGAGCAGTTCTTC. This gives the protein CASSLEGLAYNEQFF. The whole variable domain, filled in from reference TRBV5-1 and TRBJ2-1, reads KAGVTQTPRYLIKTRGQQVTLSCSPISGHRSVSWYQQTPGQGLQFLFEYFSETQRNKGNFPGRFSGRQFSNSRSEMNVSTLELGDSALYLCASSLEGLAYNEQFFGPGTRLTVL.

This chain connects TRBV6-5 to TRBJ2-5, with D possibly TRBD2 on 6 matching bases. Germline lookup yields CDR1 MNHEY and CDR2 SVGAGI. Between the trimmed V and J ends, which lost 4 bases and 5 bases, there was a span of 17 bases. CDR3 size: 15 residues. CDR3 amino acids: CASSSTTGTGETQYF. CDR3 in DNA: TGTGCCAGCAGTTCCACCACCGGGACTGGGGAGACCCAGTACTTC.

This clone was counted a few times. The chain employs TRBV7-8 and TRBJ2-7; 9 bases agree with TRBD2. The V gene's germline CDR1 is SGHVS and CDR2 FQNEAQ. This CDR3 spans 16 amino acids. J was trimmed by 2 bases and V by 6 bases; bases with no gene match: 11. The CDR3 protein is CASSRTRLAATYEQYF. The CDR3, as DNA: TGTGCCAGCAGTCGCACCCGACTAGCGGCAACCTACGAGCAGTACTTC. Filled out from reference TRBV7-8 and TRBJ2-7, the complete variable domain reads GAGVSQSPRYKVAKRGQDVALRCDPISGHVSLFWYQQALGQGPEFLTYFQNEAQLDKSGLPSDRFFAERPEGSVSTLKIQRTQQEDSAVYLCASSRTRLAATYEQYFGPGTRLTVT.

The rearrangement links TRBV3-1 (or the pseudogene TRBV3-2) to TRBJ2-1; 8 bases are a match to TRBD1. Germline trimming cut 0 bases from V and 4 bases from J; bases unmatched to any gene: 2. The CDR3 runs 15 residues. Germline V CDR1 and CDR2: LGHDT, YNNKEL (reference sequence). The CDR3, as DNA: TGTGCCAGCAGCCAAGATAGGGACAGGTACAATGAGCAGTTCTTC. Translated, it gives CASSQDRDRYNEQFF.

There are a few counts of this clone. The rearrangement uses TRBV30 and TRBJ1-2, with a possible D match to TRBD1 (5 bases). From germline, CDR1 is GTSNPN and CDR2 SVGIG (reference sequence). The germline V and J ends were trimmed by 8 bases and 5 bases, with 15 bases remaining between them. The CDR3 is 12 residues long. The CDR3 nucleotides read TGTGCCCGGGACTCCCGGGGGTATGGCTACACCTTC. This translates into CARDSRGYGYTF.

The chain recombines TRBV6-5 with TRBJ2-5, with a weak D call TRBD1 (5 bases). Per germline, CDR1 MNHEY and CDR2 SVGAGI. The CDR3 contains 15 residues. V was pared by 6 bases and J by 2 bases, with 16 bases between. The CDR3 loop is CASRLTRQQQETQYF. CDR3 coding DNA: TGTGCCAGCAGGCTAACAAGACAGCAGCAAGAGACCCAGTACTTC.

A note on this clone: An end of the junction does not agree with germline; a read error may underlie this. The gene calls are TRBV20-1 and TRBJ2-3; TRBD2 is a possible D gene (5 bases). CDR3 length: 17 residues. The V gene's germline CDR1 is DFQATT and CDR2 SNEGSKA (reference sequence). The DNA for the CDR3 is TGCAGTGCTAGTAGGATCGCAACGGGATTGGGCACATATACGCAGTATTTT. Amino acids: CSASRIATGLGTYTQYF.

This clone was recorded only once. The chain couples TRBV7-2 to TRBJ2-7; TRBD2 matches 7 bases. With V trimmed by 3 bases and J by 2 bases, 7 bases remained unmatched. The CDR3 is 15 amino acids. Germline values: CDR1 SGHTA, CDR2 FQGNSA. The CDR3 DNA follows: TGTGCCAGCAGCTTCTTGCGGGCGGGAGCCTACGAGCAGTACTTC. Translation: CASSFLRAGAYEQYF.

V and J are TRBV30 and TRBJ1-1, with 10 bases fitting TRBD1. Germline V gene sequence: CDR1 GTSNPN, CDR2 SVGIG (reference sequence). V gave up 3 bases and J gave up 6 bases; unmatched junction bases: 7. CDR3 length: 14 residues. The CDR3 is CAWRGQGRGAEAFF. Here the CDR3 DNA reads TGTGCCTGGAGGGGACAGGGGCGGGGGGCTGAAGCTTTCTTT.

The chain uses TRBV9 and TRBJ2-1; 9 bases fit TRBD1. The V gene end was trimmed by 6 bases and the J gene end by 1 base; junction bases not matched to a gene: 8. The CDR3 is 16 residues long. Germline values: CDR1 SGDLS, CDR2 YYNGEE. CDR3 residues: CASTLTGTGSYNEQFF. The CDR3 nucleotides read TGTGCCAGCACCCTAACTGGGACAGGGTCCTACAATGAGCAGTTCTTC. Together with reference TRBV9 and TRBJ2-1, the CDR3 gives the full variable domain: DSGVTQTPKHLITATGQRVTLRCSPRSGDLSVYWYQQSLDQGLQFLIQYYNGEERAKGNILERFSAQQFPDLHSELNLSSLELGDSALYFCASTLTGTGSYNEQFFGPGTRLTVL.

The chain couples TRBV19 to TRBJ2-7; tentative D call: TRBD1 (7 bases). Germline-derived CDR1 and CDR2 are LNHDA and SQIVND (reference sequence). CDR3 length equals 14 residues. V dropped 8 bases and J dropped 5 bases, with 19 bases sitting between them. CDR3 sequence: CASAGTAGPNEQYF. CDR3 in DNA: TGTGCCAGTGCCGGGACAGCGGGCCCGAACGAGCAGTACTTC.

This clone turned up a few times. The rearrangement joins TRBV5-5 to TRBJ1-6; 9 nucleotides match TRBD1. The CDR3 length is 16 residues. V dropped 4 bases and J dropped 7; count of bases not matched to a gene: 9. Germline values: CDR1 SGHKS, CDR2 YYEKEE (reference sequence). CDR3 in amino acids: CASSRDRDLWNSPLHF. CDR3 in DNA: TGTGCCAGCAGCCGGGACAGGGATCTATGGAATTCACCCCTCCACTTT.

The V gene is TRBV28, the J gene TRBJ2-1; 7 nucleotides line up with TRBD2. The CDR3 has 15 amino acids. The J segment lost 1 base and the V segment lost 3 bases, leaving 3 bases of the junction unmatched. CDR1 is MDHEN, CDR2 SYDVKM, per germline. Here the CDR3 DNA reads TGTGCCAGCAGTTTCCTAGCGGCGTCCTACAATGAGCAGTTCTTC. Its translation is CASSFLAASYNEQFF.

V is TRBV6-2 or TRBV6-3 and J is TRBJ1-2; D is ambiguous. This CDR3 is 13 amino acids long. The germline V and J ends were trimmed by 4 bases and 4 bases, with 10 bases remaining between them. The V gene's germline CDR1 is MNHEY and CDR2 SVGEGT. CDR3 nucleotides: TGTGCCAGCAGTTCCGAGGTTGGCTATGGCTACACCTTC. It is translated as CASSSEVGYGYTF.

The DNA of the CDR3 is TGTGCCACCCGACTAGCGGGAGGACCCTACGAGCAGTACTTC. Amino acid sequence: CATRLAGGPYEQYF. The chain has TRBV6-5 and TRBJ2-7, with 13 bases identical to TRBD2. In germline, CDR1 is MNHEY, CDR2 SVGAGI. CDR3 length: 14 amino acids. With 10 bases clipped from V and 2 bases from J, the junction kept 5 bases outside the gene matches.

This clone was detected only a few times. The chain recombines TRBV7-9 with TRBJ1-6; D is unresolved. Deletions cut 8 bases from V and 9 bases from J, with 8 bases between. CDR1 is SEHNR and CDR2 is FQNEAQ in the germline V gene (reference sequence). The CDR3 length is 11 residues. This CDR3 is CASGPGSPLHF. The CDR3, as DNA: TGTGCCAGCGGGCCCGGTTCACCCCTCCACTTT.

The rearrangement joins TRBV7-3 to TRBJ2-1; 11 bases match TRBD1. Per the germline V gene, CDR1 is SGHTA and CDR2 is FQGTGA. This CDR3 has 16 amino acids. The V segment lost 1 base and the J segment 6 bases; nucleotides outside the gene matches: 5. The CDR3 DNA is TGTGCCAGCAGCTTAAGGCGGACAGGGGGCATCAATGAGCAGTTCTTC. This codes for CASSLRRTGGINEQFF.

This chain links TRBV7-9 with TRBJ2-3; TRBD2 aligns across 10 bases. Germline V gene lookup returns CDR1 SEHNR and CDR2 FQNEAQ (reference sequence). This CDR3 has 17 residues. V shed 6 bases and J 2 bases; nucleotides not matched to a gene: 11. CDR3 in amino acids: CASSRIRLAGNTDTQYF. The CDR3 DNA reads TGTGCCAGCAGTCGTATCAGACTAGCGGGTAACACAGATACGCAGTATTTT.

The chain is built from TRBV4-1 and TRBJ1-1, with D maybe TRBD1 (6 bases). Between the trimmed V and J ends, which lost 4 bases and 4 bases, there was a span of 10 bases. This CDR3 is built from 13 residues. Germline assignment: CDR1 MGHRA and CDR2 YSYEKL. CDR3 bases: TGCGCCAGCAGCCGGCAGGGGCTCACTGAAGCTTTCTTT. This gives the protein CASSRQGLTEAFF.